The clone carrying this TCR beta chain was picked up many times. The data derive from a study of molecular identifiers for immune sequencing clone quantification. The germline V gene has CDR1 MNHEY and CDR2 SMNVEV (reference sequence). CDR3 length: 13 residues. The germline V and J ends were trimmed by 8 bases and 5 bases, with 15 bases remaining between them. In TCRdb, the PCR reads were re-called with MiXCR into one record per CDR3 protein. The repertoire holds 300,000 to 400,000 distinct CDR3 sequences, with under 25% as singletons. The rearrangement joins TRBV27 to TRBJ1-1; weak D call: TRBD1 (6 bases). The sample consisted of naive CD8+ T cells from blood, with Jurkat cell RNA spiked in. Subset indicated: FACS-sorted CD8+CD4-CCR7+CD45RA+ naive T cells. The receptor's source is a human donor in good health. Some libraries in this study had Jurkat cell RNA spiked in. The CDR3 nucleotides read TGTGCCAGCGCACAGGGAATGTTGACTGAAGCTTTCTTT. Amino acids: CASAQGMLTEAFF.